The TCR beta chain described here comes from a study of beta chain features in type 1 diabetes. Background on the study: Across all samples, about 110,000,000 sorted cells were examined.

The whole isolated RNA underwent reverse transcription, so sequencing captured expressed TCRB transcripts. TCRdb's copy holds only in-frame clones and misses some; the assay was immunoSEQ multiplex PCR. The sample includes 360,000 or so clones, roughly 21% seen only once; the top ten take approximately 0.043%. This clone was detected a few times. Staining for CD45RO/CCR7/CD25/CD127/CD95/CD27 allowed sorting of CD4+ naive, central memory, regulatory and stem cell-like memory cells. The CDR3 is 18 amino acids. From germline, CDR1 is SEHNR and CDR2 FQNEAQ (reference sequence). V trimming: 4 bases; J trimming: 6 bases; junction bases outside the gene matches: 18.

The TCR sequence derives from a woman younger than 35 in good health. Sequenced material: naive CD4+ T cells from blood. The rearrangement links TRBV7-9 to TRBJ2-4, with 7 bases that match TRBD1. The CDR3 sequence is CASSSRQGILPRGNIQYF. The CDR3, as DNA: TGTGCCAGCAGCTCGCGACAGGGTATCTTACCAAGGGGAAACATTCAGTACTTC.